The T cell receptor (beta chain) described here comes from a study of lymphopenia after photon versus proton radiotherapy. Remarks on this clone: The antigen is unknown.

Study outcomes and limitations: Under photons, naive T cells and diversity fell while effector/memory populations rose. Oligoclonal CD8+ Temra expansion after nadir drove photon patients' diversity drop. Post-nadir TCR diversity decline inversely tracked overall survival among those who died.

Sequencing used immunoSEQ multiplex PCR; TCRdb keeps in-frame clones, though not all of them. The data contain tens of thousands of clones, 87% of them singletons. The V gene lost 1 base and the J gene lost 8 bases, with 18 bases spanning the gap. CDR1 and CDR2 from the germline V gene are SGHRS and YFSETQ. The CDR3 covers 16 residues. This TCR came from a man older than 75 with esophageal cancer. The sequenced sample was peripheral blood, obtained from a patient treated with proton-based radiotherapy. The chain is built from TRBV5-1 and TRBJ1-4; D is unresolved. The CDR3 DNA reads TGCGCCAGCAGCTTGAGCGTGTCCGCGGGAGAAGAAAAACTGTTTTTT. Its translation is CASSLSVSAGEEKLFF.